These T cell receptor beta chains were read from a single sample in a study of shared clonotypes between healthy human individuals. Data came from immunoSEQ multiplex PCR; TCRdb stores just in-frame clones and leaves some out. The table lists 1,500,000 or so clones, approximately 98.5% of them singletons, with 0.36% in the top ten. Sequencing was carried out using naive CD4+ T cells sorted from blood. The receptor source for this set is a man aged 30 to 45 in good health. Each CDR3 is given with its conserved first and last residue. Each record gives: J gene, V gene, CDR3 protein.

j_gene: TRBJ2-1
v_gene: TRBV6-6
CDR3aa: CASSAPLAGEQFF

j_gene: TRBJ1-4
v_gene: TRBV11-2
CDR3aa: CASSLDVLGKLFF

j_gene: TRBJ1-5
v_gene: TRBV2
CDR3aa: CASRDRGLQPQHF

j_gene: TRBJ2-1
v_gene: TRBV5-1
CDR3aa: CASSPRGSSYNEQFF

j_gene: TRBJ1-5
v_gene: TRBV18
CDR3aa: CASSRIDQPQHF

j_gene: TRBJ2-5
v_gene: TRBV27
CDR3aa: CASSSLPGQELEETQYF

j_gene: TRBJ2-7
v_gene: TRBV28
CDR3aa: CASTLGRASEQYF

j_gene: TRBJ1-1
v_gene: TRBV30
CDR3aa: CAWQGQSNTEAFF

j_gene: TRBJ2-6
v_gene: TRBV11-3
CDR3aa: CASSPGTGGTMANVLTF

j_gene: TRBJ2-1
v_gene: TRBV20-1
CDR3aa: CSASGAKQFF

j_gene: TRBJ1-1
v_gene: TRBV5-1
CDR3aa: CASSRIETRGAEAFF

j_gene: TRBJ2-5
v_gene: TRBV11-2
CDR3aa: CASSREGGRRETQYF

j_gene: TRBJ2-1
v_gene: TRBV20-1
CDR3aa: CSDTSGHEQFF

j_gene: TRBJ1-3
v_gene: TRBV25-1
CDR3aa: CASSDLGSRSGNTIYF

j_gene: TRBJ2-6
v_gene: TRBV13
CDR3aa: CASSSIRDRALSGANVLTF

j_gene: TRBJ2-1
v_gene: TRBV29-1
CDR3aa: CSAGIAEFYNEQFF

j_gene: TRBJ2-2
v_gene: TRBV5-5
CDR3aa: CASSLADNTGELFF

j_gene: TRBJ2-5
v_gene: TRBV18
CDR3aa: CASSPGGKTQYF

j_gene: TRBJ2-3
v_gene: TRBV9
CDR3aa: CASSGGTDTQYF

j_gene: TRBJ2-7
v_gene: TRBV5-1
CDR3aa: CASSSSPESSYEQYF

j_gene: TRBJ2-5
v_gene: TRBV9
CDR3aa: CASSVATTEPFYF

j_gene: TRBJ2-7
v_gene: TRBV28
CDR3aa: CASSLLAGPMLGSYEQYF

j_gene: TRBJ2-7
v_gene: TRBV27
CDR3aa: CASSTQLRDRQYF

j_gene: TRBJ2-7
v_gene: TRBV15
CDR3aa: CATSRVDPSDGRIIDEQYF

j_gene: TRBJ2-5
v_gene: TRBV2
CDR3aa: CASSYQRETQYF

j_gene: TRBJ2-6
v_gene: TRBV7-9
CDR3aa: CASSPFGQRGANVLTF

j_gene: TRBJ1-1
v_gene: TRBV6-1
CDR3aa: CASRGQAGAFF

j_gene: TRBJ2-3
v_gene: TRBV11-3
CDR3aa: CASSPSAGLAQYF

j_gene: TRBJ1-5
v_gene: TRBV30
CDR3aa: CAWSGGVEQPQHF

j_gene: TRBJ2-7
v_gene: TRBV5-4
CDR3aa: CASSLGTSARGEQYF

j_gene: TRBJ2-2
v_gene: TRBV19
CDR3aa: CASKLYRVTGELFF

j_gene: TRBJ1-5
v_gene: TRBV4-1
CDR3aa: CASSPPGQQINQPQHF

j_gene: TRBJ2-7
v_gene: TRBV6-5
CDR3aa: CASSYSLATSYEQYF

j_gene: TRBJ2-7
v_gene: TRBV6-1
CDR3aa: CASSVTGGEQYF

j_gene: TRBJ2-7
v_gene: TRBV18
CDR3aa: CASSPPGGIYEQYF

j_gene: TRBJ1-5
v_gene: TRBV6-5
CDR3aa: CASSSRQGIKPQHF

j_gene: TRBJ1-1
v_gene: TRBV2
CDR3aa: CASSEDGRGTEAFF

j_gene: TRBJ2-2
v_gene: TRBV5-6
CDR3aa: CASSISNTGELFF

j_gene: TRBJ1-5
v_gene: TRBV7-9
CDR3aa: CASSLGGSGGNQPQHF

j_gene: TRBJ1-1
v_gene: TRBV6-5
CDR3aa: CASSPTPRNTEAFF

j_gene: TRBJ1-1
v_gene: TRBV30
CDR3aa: CAWDRLQSTEAFF

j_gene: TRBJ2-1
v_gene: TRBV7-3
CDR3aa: CASSPTRDRGEQFF

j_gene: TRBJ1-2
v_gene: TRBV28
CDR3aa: CATQGTLYGYTF

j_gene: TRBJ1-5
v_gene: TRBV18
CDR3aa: CASSLKASGSVGNQPQHF

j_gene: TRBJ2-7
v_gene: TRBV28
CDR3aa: CASREYSYEQYF

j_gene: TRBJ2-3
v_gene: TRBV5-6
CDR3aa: CASSLFAITDTQYF

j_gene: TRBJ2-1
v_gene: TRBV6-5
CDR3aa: CASSYSAGSSYNEQFF

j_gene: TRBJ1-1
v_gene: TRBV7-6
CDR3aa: CASSAGGGYTEAFF

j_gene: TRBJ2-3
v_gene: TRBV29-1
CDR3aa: CSVRGLAADGTDTQYF

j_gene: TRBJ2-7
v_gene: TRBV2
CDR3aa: CASSRQGAYEQYF

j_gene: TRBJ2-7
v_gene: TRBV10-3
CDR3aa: CAISDTGTGFGFTYEQYF

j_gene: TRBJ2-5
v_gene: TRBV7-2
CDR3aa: CASSLEPLGLAGWETQYF

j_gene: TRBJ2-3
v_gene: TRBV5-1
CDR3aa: CASSLLGRPTDTQYF